Shown below are 25 T cell receptor beta chains from a single sample sequenced in a study of tumor-infiltrating lymphocytes in primary liver carcinoma. Germline DNA was also extracted, while the blood RNA originated from unsorted whole blood. Starting from approximately 0.45 ug of total RNA, TCR beta cDNA was produced with a primer in the constant region. Slightly modified ARM-PCR, run as three nested multiplex PCR rounds, produced the TCR beta libraries. Both of the initial two PCR rounds ran for around 9 cycles and employed TRBV1-TRBV30 forward primers alongside a C-beta reverse primer. TCRdb passed the multiplex PCR reads through MiXCR, listing each CDR3 protein once. In the table there are approximately 330,000 distinct CDR3 sequences, roughly 61% of which are singletons. The sample was peripheral blood. The receptors were sampled from a man aged 40-50 years with primary liver carcinoma and hepatitis B virus infection.

The V call is TRBV12-5, the J call TRBJ2-4, with D unclear. Germline lookup yields CDR1 LGHNT and CDR2 FRNRAP. V was clipped by 2 bases and J by 3 bases, with 17 bases between them. The CDR3 is 17 amino acids. CDR3 nucleotides: TGTGCTAGTGGTTTGTCCCGGTTCTATTTAGTCAAAAACATTCAGTACTTC. It yields the protein CASGLSRFYLVKNIQYF.

About this clonotype itself: This may come from a read error, since a much larger clone is one base off. The V and J genes are TRBV4-1 and TRBJ2-1; D may be TRBD1 (6 bases). The V end lost 0 bases, the J end lost 4 bases, and 13 bases lay between the germline ends. Germline CDR1 is MGHRA and CDR2 is YSYEKL. The CDR3 totals 16 residues. CDR3 sequence: CASSQELGHRYNEQFF. CDR3 sequence (DNA): TGCGCCAGCAGCCAAGAATTGGGACACCGATACAATGAGCAGTTCTTC.

This clonotype was found many times. CDR3 nucleotides: TGTGCCAGCAGTCCGAAATCCCATACGCAGTATTTT. Translated, it gives CASSPKSHTQYF. V gene TRBV6-2 or TRBV6-3 combines with J gene TRBJ2-3; D call uncertain. Looked up from germline, CDR1 is MNHEY and CDR2 is SVGEGT. Trimming left V 5 bases short and J 7 bases short, with 10 bases between. This CDR3 contains 12 residues.

As for this clonotype: At one boundary the junction diverges from the germline segment, which might be a read error. The chain joins TRBV6-5 to TRBJ1-1, with D perhaps TRBD1 (5 bases). This CDR3 spans 15 amino acids. Germline CDR1 is MNHEY and CDR2 is SVGAGI. The CDR3 DNA is TGTGCCAGCAGTACTCCCGGGACGGCGAACGCTGAGGCTTTCTTT. It yields the protein CASSTPGTANAEAFF.

V usage is TRBV12-3 or TRBV12-4 and J usage is TRBJ2-1; D uncertain. Trimming stripped 1 base from V and 9 bases from J, with 13 bases between. The CDR3 totals 14 residues. DNA of the CDR3: TGTGCCAGCAGTTTAGAACAAGGGTTGGGTGAGCAGTTCTTC. Its protein is CASSLEQGLGEQFF.

Regarding this clonotype: A much larger clone differs by one base, so this may be a read error. This chain links TRBV4-3 with TRBJ2-3; no clear D gene. The CDR3 consists of 15 residues. Germline V gene sequence: CDR1 LGHNA, CDR2 YSLEER. This CDR3 reads CANSQDRVASDTQYF. CDR3 in DNA: TGCGCCAACAGCCAAGATAGGGTAGCATCAGATACGCAGTATTTT.

This clonotype has only a few counts. The V call is TRBV12-3 or TRBV12-4, the J call TRBJ2-7, with TRBD2 as a possible D gene (5 bases). Between the trimmed V and J ends, which lost 6 bases and 2 bases, there was a span of 17 bases. The CDR3 is made up of 15 amino acids. The CDR3 loop is CASSLLGVPTYEQYF. CDR3 nucleotide sequence: TGTGCCAGCAGCCTCCTCGGGGTCCCGACCTACGAGCAGTACTTC.

The chain links TRBV28 to TRBJ1-4; perhaps TRBD1 as D (6 bases). V gave up 8 bases and J gave up 7 bases, with 20 bases separating them. The V gene's germline CDR1 is MDHEN and CDR2 SYDVKM. The CDR3 is made up of 15 amino acids. The CDR3 protein is CASCPTGAQGEKLFF. CDR3 sequence (DNA): TGTGCCAGCTGCCCGACGGGGGCCCAGGGTGAAAAACTGTTTTTT.

The sample holds a few counts of this clonotype. The V gene is TRBV12-3 or TRBV12-4, the J gene TRBJ2-7; D gene uncertain. The V gene lost 6 bases and the J gene lost 6 bases, with 12 bases spanning the gap. This CDR3 spans 12 amino acids. CDR3 in DNA: TGTGCCAGCAGCCAGGACGAAAGCGAGCAGTACTTC. Protein: CASSQDESEQYF.

The rearrangement uses TRBV6-1 and TRBJ2-3; D is possibly TRBD2 (5 bases). CDR1 MNHNS and CDR2 SASEGT come from the germline V gene. The CDR3 totals 15 residues. Trimming removed 6 bases at V and 2 bases at J, with 15 bases between. For the CDR3, the DNA is TGTGCCAGCAGCAATTCTAGCAGGCACACAGATACGCAGTATTTT. It codes for CASSNSSRHTDTQYF.

The chain has TRBV11-2 and TRBJ1-1; D unclear. Looked up from germline, CDR1 is SGHAT and CDR2 is FQNNGV. There are 14 residues in the CDR3. With 4 bases removed from V and 0 bases from J, the gap between germline ends came to 9 bases. The CDR3 DNA reads as TGTGCCAGCAGCTCGTCCGAGGTGAACACTGAAGCTTTCTTT. Amino acid sequence: CASSSSEVNTEAFF.

This clonotype was seen a handful of times. The chain's CDR3 is CASSSGVTNSPLHF. Here the CDR3 DNA reads TGTGCCAGCAGCTCGGGGGTGACGAATTCACCCCTCCACTTT. The rearrangement joins TRBV5-4 to TRBJ1-6; D may be TRBD1 (5 bases). CDR3 length: 14 amino acids. V lost 3 bases to trimming and J lost 7 bases, with 11 bases between them. Germline-derived CDR1 and CDR2 are SGHNT and YYREEE (reference sequence).

This chain links TRBV12-3 or TRBV12-4 with TRBJ1-3; D is unclear. V lost 10 bases and J lost 4, with 8 bases in between. This CDR3 is 11 amino acids long. CDR3 loop: CATSAGNTIYF. In nucleotides, the CDR3 is TGTGCCACCTCGGCCGGAAACACCATATATTTT.

Note on this clonotype: A much larger clone lies a single base off, so this may be a read error. The chain joins TRBV12-3 or TRBV12-4 to TRBJ2-1; D is possibly TRBD2 (6 bases). The CDR3 consists of 10 residues. CDR3 nucleotides: TGTGCCAGTGGGGAGGATGAGAAGTTCTTC. This codes for CASGEDEKFF.

The V call is TRBV10-2, the J call TRBJ2-7; 10 bases match TRBD2. After removal of 6 bases from V and 5 bases from J, the junction contained 10 bases not matched to a gene. This CDR3 region has 15 residues. Germline V gene sequence: CDR1 WSHSY, CDR2 SAAADI. The DNA for the CDR3 is TGCGCCAGCAGCTTACCGGGACTAGCGTCAAACGAGCAGTACTTC. Translating gives CASSLPGLASNEQYF.

The chain joins TRBV6-1 to TRBJ1-4; no clear D. The ends were cut back, 10 bases at V and 7 bases at J, with 22 bases in the middle. The CDR3 extends over 15 amino acids. Germline loops: CDR1 MNHNS, CDR2 SASEGT. CDR3 DNA: TGTGCCAACACTATGCCCGTGGTGTCCGGTGAAAAACTGTTTTTT. This translates into CANTMPVVSGEKLFF.

In this sample, this clonotype turned up once. A read error may be the cause here, since a much bigger clone is one base away. The J gene is TRBJ2-5, the V gene TRBV6-1; TRBD2 agrees at 7 bases. V shed 4 bases and J 4 bases; nucleotides not matched to a gene: 6. This CDR3 spans 14 amino acids. Germline V lookup: CDR1 MNHNS, CDR2 SASEGT. Here the CDR3 DNA reads TGTGCCAGCAGTGTATGCGGGAGTAGAGAGACCCAGTACTTC. Translating gives CASSVCGSRETQYF.

Remarks on this clonotype: A read error is possible here, since a much larger clone lies one base away. V gene TRBV6-5 combines with J gene TRBJ1-3; D might be TRBD1 (6 bases). This CDR3 region has 12 residues. The V gene's germline CDR1 is MNHEY and CDR2 SVGAGI. The CDR3 nucleotides are TGTGCCGGCAGAGACGGACAGCTCACCCTATATTTT. This encodes CAGRDGQLTLYF.

Of note for this clonotype: One junction end does not reproduce the germline sequence, and a read error may be involved. V gene TRBV11-2 combines with J gene TRBJ2-3, with D unresolved. This CDR3 spans 12 amino acids. Germline V lookup: CDR1 SGHAT, CDR2 FQNNGV. In nucleotides, the CDR3 is TGCGCCAGCCGCTCTTCTGCTTATACGCAGTATTTT. Protein product: CASRSSAYTQYF. The whole variable domain, filled in from reference TRBV11-2 and TRBJ2-3, reads EAGVAQSPRYKIIEKRQSVAFWCNPISGHATLYWYQQILGQGPKLLIQFQNNGVVDDSQLPKDRFSAERLKGVDSTLKIQPAKLEDSAVYLCASRSSAYTQYFGPGTRLTVL.

This clonotype has ten or more counts. This sequence joins TRBV29-1 and TRBJ2-1, with 10 bases that match TRBD2. The CDR3 is made up of 14 amino acids. Per the germline V gene, CDR1 is SQVTM and CDR2 is ANQGSEA. The CDR3 DNA is TGCAGTCTTAGGGGGGCTAGCGGGAGCAATGAGCAGTTCTTC. Translating it yields CSLRGASGSNEQFF.

A note on this clonotype: Being one base from a much bigger clone, this may be a read error. The chain has TRBV4-1 and TRBJ2-1, with TRBD2 matching over 14 bases. The length of the CDR3 is 15 residues. The germline V gene encodes CDR1 MGHRA and CDR2 YSYEKL. CDR3 region: CTSSRGTSGGNEQFF. The CDR3 nucleotides are TGCACCAGCAGTCGCGGGACTAGCGGGGGAAATGAGCAGTTCTTC.

As to this clonotype: The conserved phenylalanine or tryptophan normally closing the CDR3 is absent here, so this likely arose from a read error. It is unclear where the CDR3 begins or ends on the DNA, so no DNA is shown, and the CDR3 is as TCRdb lists it. The chain has TRBV11-2 and TRBJ1-1; the D call TRBD1 from the table was never checked on the DNA. The CDR3 is 12 residues long, ends included. The V gene's germline CDR1 is SGHAT and CDR2 FQNNGV. This CDR3 reads CASSLWGTEDFC.

Of note for this clonotype: One junction end does not reproduce the germline sequence, and a read error may be involved. The chain is built from TRBV11-1 and TRBJ1-1; no firm D call. Germline V gene lookup returns CDR1 SGHAT and CDR2 FQDESV (reference sequence). The CDR3 totals 13 residues. CDR3 residues: CASSLWSNTEAFF. CDR3 nucleotide sequence: TGTGCCAGCAGCTTATGGTCGAACACTGAAGCTTTCTTC. Filled out from reference TRBV11-1 and TRBJ1-1, the complete variable domain reads EAEVAQSPRYKITEKSQAVAFWCDPISGHATLYWYRQILGQGPELLVQFQDESVVDDSQLPKDRFSAERLKGVDSTLKIQPAELGDSAMYLCASSLWSNTEAFFGQGTRLTVV.

For this clonotype: This may come from a read error, since a much larger clone is one base off. This sequence joins TRBV5-1 and TRBJ2-4; D may be TRBD1 (5 bases). The germline V gene encodes CDR1 SGHRS and CDR2 YFSETQ. This CDR3 spans 13 amino acids. The CDR3 nucleotides are TGCGCCAGCAGCTTGGGGACATTAAACATTAAGTACTTC. Translation gives CASSLGTLNIKYF.

This clonotype was seen a handful of times. This sequence joins TRBV10-3 and TRBJ2-2; TRBD1 might be the D (5 bases). Germline values: CDR1 ENHRY, CDR2 SYGVKD. The CDR3 is 14 amino acids. V dropped 6 bases and J dropped 6 bases, with 14 bases sitting between them. The CDR3 nucleotides read TGTGCCATCAGGGCAGCAGGGATGGCCGGGGAGCTGTTTTTT. Protein sequence: CAIRAAGMAGELFF.